This TCR beta chain was sequenced in a study of OX40 agonist ivuxolimab in advanced cancers. Using immunoSEQ multiplex PCR, the repertoire was profiled, and TCRdb retains in-frame clones only, with some absent. The data show 84,000 or so clones, with 85% to 95% seen just once and less than 0.55% held by the top ten. Sample: CD4+ or CD8+ T cells sorted from blood, taken in a trial of the OX40 agonist ivuxolimab. The sequence came from an adult with an advanced solid tumor such as melanoma, head and neck, liver or kidney cancer.

The CDR3 bases are TGTGCCAGCAGTGAGGGAGGGACAGATACGCAGTATTTT. It translates to CASSEGGTDTQYF. V usage is TRBV7-2 and J usage is TRBJ2-3; 7 bases line up with TRBD2. This CDR3 comprises 13 residues. From germline, CDR1 is SGHTA and CDR2 FQGNSA. The trim removed 6 bases at V and 3 bases at J, leaving 3 bases unmatched.